The 6 T cell receptor beta chains below all came from one sample that was sequenced in a study of T cell responses to AZD1222 COVID-19 vaccine. Here immunoSEQ multiplex PCR was the method, and the copy in TCRdb shows in-frame clones only, minus some. Of 110,000 to 150,000 clones listed, around nine tenths are singletons. Sequencing was performed on peripheral blood, taken on day 0 of AZD1222 vaccination. These receptors originate from an adult in good health.

This rearrangement joins TRBV4-1 to TRBJ2-3; D is unresolved. Trimming took 3 bases from V and 1 from J, leaving 11 bases between them. Germline CDR1 reads MGHRA; CDR2 reads YSYEKL. The CDR3 loop spans 15 amino acids. The CDR3 nucleotides read TGCGCCAGCAGCCAGATTTGGGCGGGCACAGATACGCAGTATTTT. This translates into CASSQIWAGTDTQYF.

This clone has just one count. The J gene is TRBJ1-4, the V gene TRBV4-3; 10 bases line up with TRBD1. Germline trimming cut 4 bases from V and 7 bases from J; bases unmatched to any gene: 15. Germline loops: CDR1 LGHNA, CDR2 YSLEER. This CDR3 has 18 amino acids. CDR3 loop: CASSLYGTGATISEKLFF. CDR3 DNA: TGCGCCAGCAGCCTTTACGGGACAGGGGCGACTATAAGTGAAAAACTGTTTTTT.

The CDR3 region has the DNA TGTGCCAGCTCACCAGAGGCGCGTAACTATGGCTACACCTTC. Protein sequence: CASSPEARNYGYTF. This sequence joins TRBV18 and TRBJ1-2; no definite D call. CDR3 length: 14 amino acids. Germline V gene data show CDR1 as KGHSH and CDR2 as LQKENI. V was trimmed by 2 bases and J by 1 base, leaving 8 bases between them.

This clone occurred once. V gene TRBV28 combines with J gene TRBJ2-7, with 8 bases that match TRBD2. The V and J ends lost 7 bases and 6 bases, in that order; junction bases with no gene match: 11. Germline CDR1 reads MDHEN; CDR2 reads SYDVKM. CDR3 size: 14 residues. The CDR3 sequence: CASIPGTSKREQYF. DNA of the CDR3: TGTGCCAGCATCCCCGGGACTAGTAAACGCGAGCAGTACTTC.

This sequence joins TRBV13 and TRBJ2-5, with 12 bases matching TRBD2. Trimming removed 5 bases from V and 5 bases from J; junction bases left unmatched: 9. Germline values: CDR1 PRHDT, CDR2 FYEKMQ (reference sequence). This CDR3 contains 16 residues. DNA for the CDR3: TGTGCCAGCAGCCCCCGACTAGCGGGAGCAGGGGAGACCCAGTACTTC. Translation: CASSPRLAGAGETQYF.

The V and J genes are TRBV30 and TRBJ1-2; 8 positions match TRBD1. V lost 5 bases and J lost 8; bases outside the gene matches: 10. In germline, CDR1 is GTSNPN, CDR2 SVGIG (reference sequence). The CDR3 runs 13 residues. The chain's CDR3 is CAWGRDRPSGYTF. For the CDR3, the DNA is TGTGCCTGGGGCCGGGACAGGCCGTCGGGCTACACCTTC.